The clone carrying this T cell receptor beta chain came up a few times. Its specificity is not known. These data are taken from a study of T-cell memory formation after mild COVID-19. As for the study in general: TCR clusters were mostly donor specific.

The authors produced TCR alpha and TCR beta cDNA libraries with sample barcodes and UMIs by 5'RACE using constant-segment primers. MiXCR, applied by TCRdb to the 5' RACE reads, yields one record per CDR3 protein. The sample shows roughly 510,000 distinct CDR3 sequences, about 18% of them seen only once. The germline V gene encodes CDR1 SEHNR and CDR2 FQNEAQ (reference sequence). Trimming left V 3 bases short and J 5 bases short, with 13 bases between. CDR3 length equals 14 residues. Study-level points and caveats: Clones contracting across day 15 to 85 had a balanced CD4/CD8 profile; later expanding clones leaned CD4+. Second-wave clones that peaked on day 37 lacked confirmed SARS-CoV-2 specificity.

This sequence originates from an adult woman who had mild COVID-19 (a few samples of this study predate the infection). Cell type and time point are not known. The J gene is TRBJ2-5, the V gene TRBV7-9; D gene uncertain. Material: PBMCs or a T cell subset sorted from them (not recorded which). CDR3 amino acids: CASSFGLGPETQYF. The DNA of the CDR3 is TGTGCCAGCAGCTTCGGGCTCGGCCCGGAGACCCAGTACTTC. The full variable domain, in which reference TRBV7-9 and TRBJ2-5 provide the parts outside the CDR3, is DTGVSQNPRHKITKRGQNVTFRCDPISEHNRLYWYRQTLGQGPEFLTYFQNEAQLEKSRLLSDRFSAERPKGSFSTLEIQRTEQGDSAMYLCASSFGLGPETQYFGPGTRLLVL.